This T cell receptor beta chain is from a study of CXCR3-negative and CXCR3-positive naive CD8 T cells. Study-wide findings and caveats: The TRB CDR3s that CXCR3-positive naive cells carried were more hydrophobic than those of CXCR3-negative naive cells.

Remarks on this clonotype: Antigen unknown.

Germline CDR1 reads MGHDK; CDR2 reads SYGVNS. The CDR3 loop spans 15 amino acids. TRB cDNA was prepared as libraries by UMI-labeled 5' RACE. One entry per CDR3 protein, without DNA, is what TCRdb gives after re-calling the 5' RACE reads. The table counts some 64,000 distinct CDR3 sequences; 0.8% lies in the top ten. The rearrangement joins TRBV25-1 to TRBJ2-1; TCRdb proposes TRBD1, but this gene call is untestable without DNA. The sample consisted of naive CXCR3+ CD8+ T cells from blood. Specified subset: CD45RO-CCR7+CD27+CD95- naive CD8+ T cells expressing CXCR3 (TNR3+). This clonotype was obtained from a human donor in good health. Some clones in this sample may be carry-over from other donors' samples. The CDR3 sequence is CASSWDRSSYNEQFF. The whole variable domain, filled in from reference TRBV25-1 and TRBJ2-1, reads EADIYQTPRYLVIGTGKKITLECSQTMGHDKMYWYQQDPGMELHLIHYSYGVNSTEKGDLSSESTVSRIRTEHFPLTLESARPSHTSQYLCASSWDRSSYNEQFFGPGTRLTVL.